This TCR beta chain was sequenced in a study of blood T cell repertoires in COVID-19. As for the study in general: The samples span acute and convalescent COVID-19 from the United States, Italy and Spain. Sample material is recorded as cDNA or gDNA derived from T cells, B-cell-depleted T cells, or PBMCs.

Source study methods: The authors estimated nucleated cell counts from reference gene primer amplification. The assay was immunoSEQ multiplex PCR, and TCRdb's table has in-frame clones only and misses some. V, J and clone size reflect that table, while D and trimming were determined from the DNA. The sample consists of around 30,000 clones, 65% to 90% of them appearing once. The V gene's germline CDR1 is SGDLS and CDR2 YYNGEE. V was pared by 2 bases and J by 3 bases, with 2 bases of the junction left unmatched. This CDR3 is built from 14 residues. The sequenced sample consisted of peripheral blood. The TCR comes from a woman older than 75 with active or convalescent COVID-19. The V call is TRBV9, the J call TRBJ2-3; 8 bases line up with TRBD1. The CDR3 sequence: CASSVNRGTDTQYF. In DNA, the CDR3 is TGTGCCAGCAGCGTCAACAGGGGGACAGATACGCAGTATTTT.